This TCR beta chain was profiled in a study of T cells in Graves' hyperthyroidism and ophthalmopathy (dated by TCRdb to the late 2010s). At the level of the whole study: Peripheral blood samples were taken at the time of initial diagnosis, prior to any treatment. To identify distinguishing TCR V-J signatures, a discovery cohort of about 100 patients was used, comprising some 43 with Graves' ophthalmopathy and approximately 57 with stable Graves' hyperthyroidism. Whether ophthalmopathy could be predicted prospectively was tested in an independent validation cohort made up of fewer than 20 hyperthyroidism patients plus 17 patients who later progressed to ophthalmopathy. The 100 or so discovery patients were randomly split 7:3 into training and test sets. In addition, the study compared T-cell repertoires in thyroid tissue and in blood from five to seven Graves' hyperthyroidism patients. After sampling, hyperthyroidism patients received methimazole starting at 30 mg daily, and ophthalmopathy patients received high-dose intravenous methylprednisolone. The paper describes TCR Vbeta CDR3 sequencing of about 140 peripheral blood samples, made up of approximately 40 ophthalmopathy patients, more than 70 hyperthyroidism patients and 17 progressor patients. What the study reported, not specific to this receptor: In cross-validation, a model built on a 13 V-J signature told ophthalmopathy apart from stable hyperthyroidism with approximately 91% sensitivity and roughly 82% specificity, and in testing the same model reached 80%/75%. In validation, the model predicted progression to ophthalmopathy with 55% to 71% sensitivity and less than 80% specificity, a median of about 6.7 months before onset. Most expanded thyroid clonotypes (frequency above 0.001) were also detected in blood, suggesting blood repertoires may reflect thyroid immune responses. Sample size was not statistically predetermined, and investigators were not blinded to group allocation.

This clonotype occurred many times. Which antigen it targets is not known. Per-base quality was not reported, and no clone a single base away is much larger than it. TCR beta CDR3 regions were amplified from RNA transcripts. The first round of RT-PCR for the TCR CDR3 was performed with the HTBI primer set and the Qiagen OneStep RT-PCR kit. The libraries were constructed in a second round of multiplex PCR and then size-selected and purified. The libraries were sequenced on an Illumina HiSeq2000 using paired-end 100 bp reads. As for how the authors treated the data: SOAPnuke was used to process the raw data, with reads discarded if the reads contained adapters or uncalled bases, had a mean Phred below 15, or lacked an exact constant-primer or identifier match. High-quality paired reads were merged with COPE v1.2.5, and unique nucleotide sequences were defined as clonotypes. Clonotypes were aligned to IMGT TRBV, TRBD and TRBJ reference segments using MiTCR v1.1. The analysis was restricted to V-J combinations with a frequency above 0.0001, which together covered 98% to 99.2% of the repertoires. A TCS score was defined as the ratio of F50 (clonal expansion) to E x V (chaos), with BLOSUM62-based TCRdist applied between CDR3 peptides within each V-J. Welch's t-statistics and random forest reduced some 510 V-J features to 13, which were used in a naive Bayes classifier (R e1071). TCRdb trimmed public reads at Q25 via fastp, called clones via MiXCR and kept in-frame beta chains. Each CDR3 protein gets just one entry, which takes the most common genes and DNA from the rows behind it. For this entry, the V and J calls and clone size follow TCRdb and not the study's own pipeline. This sample comprises some 690,000 distinct CDR3 sequences, about 18% of them detected only once. The top ten clones comprise 15% to 18% of the sample.

Stable Graves' hyperthyroidism was defined as the absence of progression to ophthalmopathy over 18 months of follow-up. Hyperthyroidism patients were newly diagnosed, with disease duration under 2 months, and aged 18 to 65 years. Any patient with an uncontrolled infection, another autoimmune disease, pregnancy or lactation was excluded. Diagnoses relied on clinical symptoms, serum thyroxine and TRAb, thyroid ultrasound and orbital computed tomography. Ficoll-Paque density gradient centrifugation was used to isolate PBMCs from approximately 11 ml of fresh peripheral blood. Total RNA was extracted with Trizol reagent, and quality was checked on an Agilent 2100 Bioanalyzer. V is reduced by 3 bases and J by 4 bases, leaving a spacing of 16 bases between them. The germline V gene gives CDR1 as SGHAT and CDR2 as FQNNGV. The CDR3 spans 15 residues, from the cysteine through the phenylalanine. The sequence is cut down to CDR3 DNA, 45 bases in frame from base 1.

The sample consisted of blood. The rearranged chain carries TRBV11-2 and TRBJ2-7; the D gene assignment is perhaps TRBD1 or TRBD2, with each matching 6 bases. The receptor's source is a man between 50 and 59 years old with Graves' hyperthyroidism. The DNA sequence is given as TGTGCCAGCAGCTTTAGGACGGGGGCAGCTTACGAGCAGTACTTC. Its protein reads: CASSFRTGAAYEQYF. The CDR3 plus the reference TRBV11-2 and TRBJ2-7 genes for the other parts give the full variable domain: EAGVAQSPRYKIIEKRQSVAFWCNPISGHATLYWYQQILGQGPKLLIQFQNNGVVDDSQLPKDRFSAERLKGVDSTLKIQPAKLEDSAVYLCASSFRTGAAYEQYFGPGTRLTVT.